This T cell receptor beta chain comes out of a study of OX40 agonist ivuxolimab in advanced cancers. Across the study: Dose-escalation patients were diagnosed with hepatocellular carcinoma, melanoma, renal cell cancer or head and neck cancer.

V was shortened by 1 base and J by 4 bases, with 16 bases between the two germline ends. The CDR3 loop spans 16 amino acids. Germline lookup yields CDR1 MGHRA and CDR2 YSYEKL. Data came from immunoSEQ multiplex PCR; TCRdb stores just in-frame clones and leaves some out. The table has about 64,000 clones, 80% seen once; the top ten hold about 1.2%. The sequence derives from an adult with an advanced solid tumor such as melanoma, head and neck, liver or kidney cancer. V and J are TRBV4-1 and TRBJ2-5; D is unresolved. Specimen: CD4+ or CD8+ T cells sorted from blood, collected in a trial of the OX40 agonist ivuxolimab. The CDR3 reads CASSQANLGFGETQYF. The CDR3 coding sequence is TGCGCCAGCAGCCAAGCCAATCTGGGGTTCGGAGAGACCCAGTACTTC.